The sequence of this TCR beta chain was determined in a study of T cells in Graves' hyperthyroidism and ophthalmopathy. Study results and limitations: Most clonotypes expanded in thyroid above 0.001 were likewise present in blood. Patients with ophthalmopathy were separated from those with stable hyperthyroidism by a 13 V-J model.

Trimming removed 4 bases from V and 2 bases from J; junction bases left unmatched: 6. The germline gives CDR1 SGHTA, CDR2 FQGNSA. CDR3 length: 15 residues. This clonotype was picked up a small number of times. What it binds is unknown. It was RNA transcripts that yielded the amplified TCR beta CDR3 regions. An initial round of RT-PCR targeting the TCR CDR3 relied on the HTBI primer set. A single record per CDR3 protein comes from TCRdb applying MiXCR to the multiplex PCR reads. The repertoire holds 600,000 or so distinct CDR3 sequences, 13% to 15% seen once, with around 7% in the top ten. This clonotype originated in a woman aged 18-35 years with Graves' ophthalmopathy. The chain is built from TRBV7-2 and TRBJ2-7; TRBD1 matches 9 bases. The sequencing input was blood. CDR3 in DNA: TGTGCCAGCAGCTGGGGGACAGGGCGGACCTACGAGCAGTACTTC. The encoded protein is CASSWGTGRTYEQYF.